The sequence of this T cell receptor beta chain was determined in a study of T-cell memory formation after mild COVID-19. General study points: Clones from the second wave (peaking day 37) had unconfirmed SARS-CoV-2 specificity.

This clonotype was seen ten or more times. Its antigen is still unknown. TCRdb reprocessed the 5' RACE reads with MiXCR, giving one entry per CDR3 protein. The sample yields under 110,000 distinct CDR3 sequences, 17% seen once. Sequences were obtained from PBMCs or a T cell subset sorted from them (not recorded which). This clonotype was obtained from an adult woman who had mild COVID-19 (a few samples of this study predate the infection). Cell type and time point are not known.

This CDR3 is CSASGTSGWRSSEQYF. In nucleotides, the CDR3 is TGCAGTGCTTCCGGGACTAGCGGGTGGCGGTCAAGCGAGCAGTACTTC. The rearrangement links TRBV20-1 to TRBJ2-7; 12 bases are shared with TRBD2. Germline V lookup: CDR1 DFQATT, CDR2 SNEGSKA (reference sequence). With V trimmed by 5 bases and J by 6 bases, 14 bases remained unmatched. CDR3 size: 16 residues.